This is a list of T cell receptor beta chains from one sample in a study of regulatory T cells in long-lasting Graves disease. In TCRdb, the multiplex PCR reads were re-called with MiXCR into one record per CDR3 protein. This sample has about 310,000 distinct CDR3 sequences, with 20% to 25% found just once. The specimen comprised peripheral blood mononuclear cells (PBMCs), sampled when the disease was refractory, from a patient treated with antithyroid drugs. Every receptor here comes from a female donor with Graves disease. Each CDR3 is given with its conserved first and last residue. D genes are given only for firm matches. Some rows have no size entry. The others give once, few or many, or a class for an expanded clone.

.	TRBV28	TRBD2	TRBJ2-1	CASSTLAGRYNEQFF	TGTGCCAGCAGTACACTAGCGGGCAGATACAATGAGCAGTTCTTC
few	TRBV19	.	TRBJ1-5	CASTVEGFGNQPQHF	TGTGCCAGTACAGTGGAGGGCTTTGGCAATCAGCCCCAGCATTTT
.	TRBV20-1	.	TRBJ2-1	CSAPTTERFNYNEQFF	TGCAGTGCTCCAACTACAGAGCGGTTTAATTACAATGAGCAGTTCTTC
.	TRBV30	TRBD2	TRBJ2-2	CAWNVLAGTGELFF	TGTGCCTGGAATGTACTAGCGGGAACCGGGGAGCTGTTTTTT
many	TRBV28	.	TRBJ1-2	CASSRQDLYGYTF	TGTGCCAGCAGTCGACAGGACCTCTATGGCTACACCTTC
many	TRBV7-9	.	TRBJ2-7	CASSETAYEQYF	TGTGCCAGCAGCGAGACAGCTTACGAGCAGTACTTC
.	TRBV5-4	.	TRBJ1-2	CASSLRRGHGYTF	TGTGCCAGCAGTTTGCGAAGGGGCCATGGCTACACCTTC
many	TRBV6-1	TRBD1	TRBJ1-2	CASSRGDRGYGYTF	TGTGCCAGCAGCAGGGGAGACAGGGGCTATGGCTACACCTTC
.	TRBV10-3	TRBD1	TRBJ2-3	CAISAKQGADTQYF	TGTGCCATCAGTGCAAAACAGGGGGCGGATACGCAGTATTTT
.	TRBV27	.	TRBJ2-3	CASSSNSDPNTDTQYF	TGTGCCAGCAGTTCGAACAGCGACCCAAACACAGATACGCAGTATTTT
.	TRBV27	.	TRBJ2-5	CASSFQGPQETQYF	TGTGCCAGCAGTTTTCAGGGACCCCAAGAGACCCAGTACTTC
many	TRBV6-2/TRBV6-3	TRBD1	TRBJ1-2	CASSTDRDYGYTF	TGTGCCAGCAGCACCGACAGGGACTATGGCTACACCTTC
many	TRBV2	.	TRBJ2-2	CASHRAVTGELFF	TGTGCCAGCCATCGGGCAGTCACCGGGGAGCTGTTTTTT
.	TRBV7-2	.	TRBJ2-7	CASTEYRSRVYF	TGTGCCAGCACCGAATACAGGTCCCGCGTGTACTTC
few	TRBV12-3/TRBV12-4	.	TRBJ2-7	CASSSTLSYEQYF	TGTGCCAGCAGTTCGACCCTCTCCTACGAGCAGTACTTC
.	TRBV5-1	.	TRBJ2-2	CASSLSPGATGELFF	TGCGCCAGCAGCTTGTCACCAGGGGCCACCGGGGAGCTGTTTTTT
.	TRBV12-3/TRBV12-4	.	TRBJ2-2	CASSFRRDTGELFF	TGTGCCAGCAGTTTTAGGCGAGACACCGGGGAGCTGTTTTTT
.	TRBV7-2	TRBD1	TRBJ2-7	CASSLHLTGSSYEQCF	TGTGCCAGCAGCCTACACTTGACAGGGTCTTCCTACGAGCAGTGCTTC
.	TRBV18	TRBD2	TRBJ2-7	CASSPDWGSPGLAELVHEQYF	TGTGCCAGCTCCCCCGATTGGGGCAGTCCGGGACTAGCGGAATTAGTCCACGAGCAGTACTTC
many	TRBV20-1	TRBD2	TRBJ2-7	CSARGLAGNYEQYF	TGCAGTGCTAGGGGTCTAGCGGGTAACTACGAGCAGTACTTC
few	TRBV18	TRBD2	TRBJ2-5	CASSPLAVQETQYF	TGTGCCAGCTCCCCCCTAGCGGTACAAGAGACCCAGTACTTC
few	TRBV7-3	TRBD1	TRBJ2-7	CASSLSGTGGDEQYF	TGTGCCAGCAGCTTAAGCGGGACAGGGGGCGACGAGCAGTACTTC
once	TRBV27	.	TRBJ2-1	CASSFQGEDEQFF	TGTGCCAGCAGTTTTCAGGGGGAGGATGAGCAGTTCTTC
.	TRBV5-1	.	TRBJ1-2	CASSGTLRGDYGYTF	TGCGCCAGCAGCGGCACCCTCAGGGGAGACTATGGCTACACCTTC
.	TRBV12-3/TRBV12-4	.	TRBJ1-2	CATTGEYGYTF	TGTGCCACCACGGGGGAATATGGCTACACCTTC
many	TRBV6-1	.	TRBJ2-2	CASSAGQRVNTGELFF	TGTGCCAGCAGCGCAGGACAGCGGGTTAACACCGGGGAGCTGTTTTTT
few	TRBV3-1	.	TRBJ2-7	CASSLGGEFGYEQYF	TGTGCCAGCAGCCTTGGTGGGGAGTTCGGCTACGAGCAGTACTTC
.	TRBV20-1	TRBD1	TRBJ2-1	CSAVTGHLSSYNEQFF	TGCAGTGCCGTGACAGGGCACCTGAGCTCCTACAATGAGCAGTTCTTC
.	TRBV7-8	TRBD2	TRBJ2-1	CASSLALGLAGGGEQFF	TGTGCCAGCAGCTTAGCGCTGGGACTAGCGGGAGGAGGTGAGCAGTTCTTC
many	TRBV6-2/TRBV6-3	TRBD1	TRBJ2-5	CASSRQGAWGETQYF	TGTGCCAGCAGTCGCCAGGGGGCATGGGGAGAGACCCAGTACTTC
.	TRBV7-2	.	TRBJ2-3	CASSLALRAGDTQYF	TGTGCCAGCAGCTTAGCTCTCAGGGCGGGAGATACGCAGTATTTT
many	TRBV12-3/TRBV12-4	TRBD1	TRBJ1-5	CASSPTGGHQPQHF	TGTGCCAGCAGCCCGACAGGGGGCCATCAGCCCCAGCATTTT
many	TRBV5-4	.	TRBJ1-1	CASSLAGGLNTEAFF	TGTGCCAGCAGCTTGGCTGGAGGCTTGAACACTGAAGCTTTCTTT
.	TRBV6-1	.	TRBJ1-1	CASIFHLRMDEAFF	TGTGCCAGCATTTTTCACTTGAGAATGGATGAAGCTTTCTTT
many	TRBV15	.	TRBJ2-7	CATSRGGVSYEQYF	TGTGCCACCAGCAGGGGCGGGGTGTCCTACGAGCAGTACTTC
many	TRBV30	TRBD1	TRBJ1-2	CAWTGGTYGYTF	TGTGCCTGGACAGGGGGAACCTATGGCTACACCTTC
many	TRBV2	.	TRBJ1-6	CASSRPGHYNSPLHF	TGTGCCAGCAGTCGGCCGGGCCACTATAATTCACCCCTCCACTTT
few	TRBV10-3	TRBD1	TRBJ1-4	CAISDDRAEKLFF	TGTGCCATCAGTGATGACAGGGCCGAAAAACTGTTTTTT
.	TRBV28	.	TRBJ2-7	CASSLLSGTTTYEQYF	TGTGCCAGCAGTTTATTGTCCGGGACGACCACCTACGAGCAGTACTTC
.	TRBV7-9	.	TRBJ2-5	CASSFEGEETQYF	TGTGCCAGCAGCTTTGAGGGGGAAGAGACCCAGTACTTC
many	TRBV11-2	.	TRBJ2-7	CASSPSGYEQYF	TGTGCCAGCAGCCCCTCCGGTTACGAGCAGTACTTC
.	TRBV7-2	TRBD1	TRBJ2-7	CASSLLGQFYEQYF	TGTGCCAGCAGCTTATTGGGACAGTTCTACGAGCAGTACTTC